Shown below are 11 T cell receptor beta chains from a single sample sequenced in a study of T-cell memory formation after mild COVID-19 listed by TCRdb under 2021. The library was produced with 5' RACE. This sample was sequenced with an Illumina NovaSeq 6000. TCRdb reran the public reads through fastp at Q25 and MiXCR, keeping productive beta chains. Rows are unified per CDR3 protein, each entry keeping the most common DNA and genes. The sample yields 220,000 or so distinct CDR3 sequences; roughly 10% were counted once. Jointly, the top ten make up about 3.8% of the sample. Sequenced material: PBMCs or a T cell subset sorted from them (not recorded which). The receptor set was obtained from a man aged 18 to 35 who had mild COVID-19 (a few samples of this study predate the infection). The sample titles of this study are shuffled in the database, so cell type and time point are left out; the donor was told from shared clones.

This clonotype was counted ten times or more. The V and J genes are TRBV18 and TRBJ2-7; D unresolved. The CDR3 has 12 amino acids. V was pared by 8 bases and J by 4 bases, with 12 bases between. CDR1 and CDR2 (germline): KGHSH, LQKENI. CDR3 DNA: TGTGCCAGCAGCCCAACCTCATACGAGCAGTACTTC. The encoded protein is CASSPTSYEQYF.

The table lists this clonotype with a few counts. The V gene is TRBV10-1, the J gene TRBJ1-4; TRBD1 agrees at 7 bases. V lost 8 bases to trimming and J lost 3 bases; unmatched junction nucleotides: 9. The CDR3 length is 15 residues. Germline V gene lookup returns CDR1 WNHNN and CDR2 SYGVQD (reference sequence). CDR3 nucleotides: TGCGCCAGCCCTCGACAGGGAAGGCCTAATGAAAAACTGTTTTTT. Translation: CASPRQGRPNEKLFF.

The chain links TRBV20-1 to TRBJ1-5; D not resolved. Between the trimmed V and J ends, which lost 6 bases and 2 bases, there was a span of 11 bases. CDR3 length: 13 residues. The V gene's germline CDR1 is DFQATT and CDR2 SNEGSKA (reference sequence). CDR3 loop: CSATSPGNQPQHF. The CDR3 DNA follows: TGCAGTGCAACATCTCCGGGCAATCAGCCCCAGCATTTT.

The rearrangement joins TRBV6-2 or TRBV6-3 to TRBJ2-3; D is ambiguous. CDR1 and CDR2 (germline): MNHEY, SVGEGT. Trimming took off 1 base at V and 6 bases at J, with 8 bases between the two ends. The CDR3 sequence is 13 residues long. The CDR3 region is CASSYYSSDTQYF. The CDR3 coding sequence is TGTGCCAGCAGTTACTATAGCTCCGATACGCAGTATTTT.

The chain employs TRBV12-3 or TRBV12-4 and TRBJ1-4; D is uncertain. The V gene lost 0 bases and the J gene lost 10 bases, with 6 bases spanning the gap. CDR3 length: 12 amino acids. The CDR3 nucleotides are TGTGCCAGCAGTTTAGCGCATAGAAAACTGTTTTTT. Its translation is CASSLAHRKLFF.

The chain's CDR3 is CASRRGQVSNRGYTF. CDR3 coding DNA: TGTGCCAGCAGACGGGGACAGGTTTCTAATAGGGGCTACACCTTC. The chain is built from TRBV6-5 and TRBJ1-2; 8 bases are a match to TRBD1. Germline trimming cut 6 bases from V and 8 bases from J; bases unmatched to any gene: 14. The CDR3 sequence is 15 residues long. From germline, CDR1 is MNHEY and CDR2 SVGAGI.

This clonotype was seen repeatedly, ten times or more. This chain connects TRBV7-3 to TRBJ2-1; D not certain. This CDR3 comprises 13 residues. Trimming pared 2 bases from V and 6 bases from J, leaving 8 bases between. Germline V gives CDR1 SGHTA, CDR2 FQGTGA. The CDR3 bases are TGTGCCAGCAGCTTAGGCTCTAGCAATGAGCAGTTCTTC. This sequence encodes CASSLGSSNEQFF.

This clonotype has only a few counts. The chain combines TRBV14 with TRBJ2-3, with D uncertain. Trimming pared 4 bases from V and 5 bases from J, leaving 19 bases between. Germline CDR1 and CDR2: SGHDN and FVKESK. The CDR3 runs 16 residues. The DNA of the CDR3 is TGTGCCAGCAGCCCCCCCCGGAAGAGTCGGGTAGATACGCAGTATTTT. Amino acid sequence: CASSPPRKSRVDTQYF.

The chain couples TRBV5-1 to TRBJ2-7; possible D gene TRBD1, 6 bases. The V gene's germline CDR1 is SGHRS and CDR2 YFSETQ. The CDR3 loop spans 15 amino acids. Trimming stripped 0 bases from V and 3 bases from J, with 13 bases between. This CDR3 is CASSLGGTLRYEQYF. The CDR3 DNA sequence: TGCGCCAGCAGCTTGGGTGGGACACTCCGCTACGAGCAGTACTTC.

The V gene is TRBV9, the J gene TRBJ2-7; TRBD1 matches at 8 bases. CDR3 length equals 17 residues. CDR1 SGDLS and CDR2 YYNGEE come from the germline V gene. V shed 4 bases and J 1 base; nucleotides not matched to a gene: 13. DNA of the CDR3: TGTGCCAGCAGCCCCCAGGTAGGGCAGGGGGCGTCCTACGAGCAGTACTTC. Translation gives CASSPQVGQGASYEQYF.

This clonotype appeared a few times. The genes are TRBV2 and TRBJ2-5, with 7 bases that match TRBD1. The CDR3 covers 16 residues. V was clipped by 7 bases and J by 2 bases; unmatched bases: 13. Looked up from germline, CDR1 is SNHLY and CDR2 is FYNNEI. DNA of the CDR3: TGTGCCAGCAATGCTGCCCCTGGGGGACAGCAAGAGACCCAGTACTTC. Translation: CASNAAPGGQQETQYF.